This TCR beta chain was captured in a study of blood T cell repertoires in COVID-19. Turning to the study itself: T cells, B-cell-depleted T cells, or PBMCs supplied cDNA or gDNA.

With 0 bases removed from V and 5 bases from J, the gap between germline ends came to 8 bases. In germline, CDR1 is SGHRS, CDR2 YFSETQ. This CDR3 comprises 13 residues. In the original workflow: Estimation of nucleated cell counts relied on the amplification of reference gene primers. Sequencing was performed with immunoSEQ multiplex PCR; in TCRdb, only in-frame clones are kept and a portion is missing. V and J calls and clone size follow that table, whereas D and trimming were derived from the DNA. The table lists 270,000 or so clones, around 83% of them singletons. The specimen sequenced was PBMCs or T cells enriched from blood (not recorded which). This receptor was identified in a woman between 45 and 65 years old who had been exposed to COVID-19. The chain carries TRBV5-1 and TRBJ2-5; weak D call: TRBD2 (5 bases). CDR3 DNA: TGCGCCAGCAGCTTGGCCGGGATGGAGACCCAGTACTTC. This encodes CASSLAGMETQYF.